These 8 T cell receptor beta chains were all obtained from the same sample, sequenced in a study of PD-1 blockade in classical Hodgkin lymphoma. The method was immunoSEQ multiplex PCR; TCRdb's version includes in-frame clones alone and lacks a portion of them. The sample holds under 30,000 clones, 71% seen once. After autologous stem cell transplantation all patients relapsed, and prior brentuximab vedotin exposure differed between cohorts. The sequencing here drew on peripheral blood mononuclear cells (PBMCs), taken before the second cycle of nivolumab. These receptors were collected from a human donor with classical Hodgkin lymphoma.

This CDR3 is CASSLAGYTDTQYF. CDR3 sequence (DNA): TGTGCCAGCAGTCTAGCGGGGTACACAGATACGCAGTATTTT. The chain is built from TRBV9 and TRBJ2-3; 9 nucleotides align to TRBD2. Germline CDR1 SGDLS, CDR2 YYNGEE. The CDR3 length is 14 residues. The J segment lost 2 bases and the V segment lost 5 bases, leaving 3 bases of the junction unmatched.

This chain uses TRBV19 with TRBJ1-5; TRBD1 agrees at 7 bases. This CDR3 comprises 16 residues. Trimming took 3 bases from V and 4 from J; bases not matched to a gene: 9. Germline lookup yields CDR1 LNHDA and CDR2 SQIVND (reference sequence). CDR3 region: CASSIFRDSQNQPQHF. DNA for the CDR3: TGTGCCAGTAGTATTTTCCGGGACAGTCAAAATCAGCCCCAGCATTTT.

In its sample, this clone is medium-sized. This chain uses TRBV5-8 with TRBJ1-5, with D unclear. CDR1 SGHTS and CDR2 YDEGEE come from the germline V gene. V lost 7 bases and J lost 1, with 12 bases in between. This CDR3 spans 14 amino acids. CDR3 nucleotides: TGTGCCAGCGAGGAGGGCATCAGCAATCAGCCCCAGCATTTT. Protein sequence: CASEEGISNQPQHF.

The V call is TRBV10-3, the J call TRBJ1-3; 7 bases match TRBD1. Germline CDR1 and CDR2: ENHRY and SYGVKD. The CDR3 loop spans 16 amino acids. J was trimmed by 0 bases and V by 2 bases; bases with no gene match: 4. As DNA, the CDR3 is TGTGCCATCAGTGAGACAGGGGTGCACTCTGGAAACACCATATATTTT. Residues: CAISETGVHSGNTIYF.

The chain recombines TRBV7-2 with TRBJ2-1, with D possibly matching TRBD1 (5 bases). Germline V gene lookup returns CDR1 SGHTA and CDR2 FQGNSA. V lost 3 bases and J 9 bases, leaving 18 bases between the germline ends. The CDR3 loop spans 15 amino acids. CDR3 residues: CASSFRTNAPSEQFF. The DNA for the CDR3 is TGTGCCAGCAGCTTCAGGACAAACGCCCCTAGTGAGCAGTTCTTC. The entire variable domain, with the rest obtained from reference TRBV7-2 and TRBJ2-1, is as follows: GAGVSQSPSNKVTEKGKDVELRCDPISGHTALYWYRQSLGQGLEFLIYFQGNSAPDKSGLPSDRFSAERTGGSVSTLTIQRTQQEDSAVYLCASSFRTNAPSEQFFGPGTRLTVL.

The chain combines TRBV7-4 with TRBJ2-5; 7 bases align to TRBD2. Per the germline V gene, CDR1 is SGHVT and CDR2 is SQSDAQ. This CDR3 contains 15 residues. Trimming took 5 bases from V and 5 from J; bases not matched to a gene: 11. CDR3 region: CASSNGLDSRETQYF. The DNA for the CDR3 is TGTGCCAGCAGCAACGGACTAGACTCGCGGGAGACCCAGTACTTC.

This clone showed up just a few times. This chain links TRBV4-1 with TRBJ2-7; D tentatively reads TRBD1 or TRBD2 (5 bases each). The CDR3 spans 15 residues. CDR1 is MGHRA, CDR2 YSYEKL, per germline. Trimming cost V 1 base and J 1 base, with 11 bases left between them. The CDR3 loop is CASSQVGDGSYEQYF. Written as DNA, the CDR3 is TGCGCCAGCAGCCAAGTAGGGGACGGGTCCTACGAGCAGTACTTC.

The rearrangement joins TRBV19 to TRBJ1-2, with TRBD1 as a possible D gene (5 bases). The CDR3 contains 12 residues. Germline V gene lookup returns CDR1 LNHDA and CDR2 SQIVND (reference sequence). V lost 7 bases and J lost 3, with 9 bases in between. The CDR3 nucleotides are TGTGCCAGTAACGGCAGGGACTATGGCTACACCTTC. It yields the protein CASNGRDYGYTF.